The source of this TCR beta chain is a study of cytomegalovirus exposure and HLA in healthy donors. Whole-study findings and limits: Reportedly, cytomegalovirus status was diagnosed with high sensitivity and specificity. Sequences of the TCR beta chain were said to predict the HLA-A and HLA-B alleles of most subjects accurately. In a later analysis, TCR beta V- and J-gene trimming showed a link to a missense DCLRE1C variant. Confirmation in vitro established that a few CMV-associated chains were specific for CMV antigens.

As concerns this clone: The antigen is undetermined.

PCR employed 60 Vbeta and 13 Jbeta primers. Sequenced by immunoSEQ multiplex PCR; TCRdb stores in-frame clones only, minus some. This sample's clone table lists 150,000 to 200,000 clones. The sample taken for sequencing was PBMCs. The receptor's source is a man aged 25 to 40 in good health and CMV-seronegative.

CDR3 loop: CASAEEDVKAGSPLHF. DNA for the CDR3: TGTGCCAGCGCGGAGGAGGACGTAAAAGCCGGTTCACCCCTCCACTTT. V gene TRBV2 combines with J gene TRBJ1-6, with no clear D. V lost 8 bases to trimming and J lost 9 bases, with 23 bases between them. The CDR3 runs to 16 residues. Germline V lookup: CDR1 SNHLY, CDR2 FYNNEI.